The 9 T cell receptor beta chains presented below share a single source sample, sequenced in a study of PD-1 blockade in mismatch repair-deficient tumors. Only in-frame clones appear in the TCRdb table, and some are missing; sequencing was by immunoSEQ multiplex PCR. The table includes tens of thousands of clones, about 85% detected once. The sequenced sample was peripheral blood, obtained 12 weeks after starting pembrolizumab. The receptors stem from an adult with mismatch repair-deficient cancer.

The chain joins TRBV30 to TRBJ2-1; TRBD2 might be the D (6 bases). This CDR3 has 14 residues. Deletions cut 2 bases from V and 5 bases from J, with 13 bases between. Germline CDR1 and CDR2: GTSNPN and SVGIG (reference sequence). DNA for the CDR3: TGTGCCTGGAGTTCGGGGGAGTGGGACAATGAGCAGTTCTTC. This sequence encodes CAWSSGEWDNEQFF.

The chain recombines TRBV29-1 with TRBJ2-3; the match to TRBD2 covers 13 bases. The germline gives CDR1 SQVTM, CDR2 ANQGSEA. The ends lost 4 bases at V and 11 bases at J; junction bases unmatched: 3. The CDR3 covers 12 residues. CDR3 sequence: CSVGTSGSMQYF. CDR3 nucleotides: TGCAGCGTTGGGACTAGCGGGAGTATGCAGTATTTT.

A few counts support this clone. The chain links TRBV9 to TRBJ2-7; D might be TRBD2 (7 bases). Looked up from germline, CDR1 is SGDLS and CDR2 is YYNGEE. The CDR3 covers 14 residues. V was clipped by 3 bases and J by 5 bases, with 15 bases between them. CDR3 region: CASSGRENRDEQYF. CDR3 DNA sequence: TGTGCCAGCAGCGGGCGGGAGAACAGGGACGAGCAGTACTTC.

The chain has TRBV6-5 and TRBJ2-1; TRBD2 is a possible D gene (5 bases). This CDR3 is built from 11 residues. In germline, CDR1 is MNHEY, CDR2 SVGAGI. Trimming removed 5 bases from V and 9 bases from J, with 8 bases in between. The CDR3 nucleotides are TGTGCCAGCAGTGTGGGGAGTGAGCAGTTCTTC. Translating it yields CASSVGSEQFF.

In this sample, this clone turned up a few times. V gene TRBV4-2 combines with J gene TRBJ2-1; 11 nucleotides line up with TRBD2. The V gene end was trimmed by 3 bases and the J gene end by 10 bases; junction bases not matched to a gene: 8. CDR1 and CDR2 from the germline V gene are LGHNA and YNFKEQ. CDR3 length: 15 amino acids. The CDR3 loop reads CASSHTSGSFGEQFF. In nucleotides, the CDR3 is TGTGCCAGCAGCCACACTAGCGGGAGCTTTGGAGAGCAGTTCTTC.

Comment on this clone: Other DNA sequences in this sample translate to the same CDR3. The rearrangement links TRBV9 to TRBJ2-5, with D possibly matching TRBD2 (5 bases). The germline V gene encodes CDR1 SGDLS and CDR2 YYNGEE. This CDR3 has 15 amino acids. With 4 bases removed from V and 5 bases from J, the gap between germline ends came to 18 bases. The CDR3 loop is CASSFQDSLGETQYF. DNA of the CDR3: TGTGCCAGCAGCTTCCAGGACTCCTTGGGGGAGACCCAGTACTTC.

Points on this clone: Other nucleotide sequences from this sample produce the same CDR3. The CDR3 nucleotides are TGTGCCAGCAGCCCAACCCTCGGGGGTGAGCAGTTCTTC. Its protein product is CASSPTLGGEQFF. The V gene is TRBV5-6, the J gene TRBJ2-1, with D perhaps TRBD2 (6 bases). Germline CDR1 SGHDT, CDR2 YYEEEE. The CDR3 is 13 amino acids. Trimming stripped 4 bases from V and 9 bases from J, with 14 bases between.

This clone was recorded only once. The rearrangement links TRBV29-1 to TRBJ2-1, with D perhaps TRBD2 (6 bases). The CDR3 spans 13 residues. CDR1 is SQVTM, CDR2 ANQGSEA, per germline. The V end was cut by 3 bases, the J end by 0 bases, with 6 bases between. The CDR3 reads CSVDGSSYNEQFF. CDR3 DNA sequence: TGCAGCGTTGACGGGAGCTCCTACAATGAGCAGTTCTTC.

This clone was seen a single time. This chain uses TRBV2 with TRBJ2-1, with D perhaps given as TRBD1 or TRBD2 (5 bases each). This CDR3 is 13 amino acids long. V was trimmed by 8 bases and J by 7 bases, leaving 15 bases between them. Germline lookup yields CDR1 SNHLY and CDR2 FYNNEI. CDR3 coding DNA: TGTGCCAGCGCGGGCGAGGGGCGGAATGAGCAGTTCTTC. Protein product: CASAGEGRNEQFF.